This passage covers 18 T cell receptor beta chains from one sample sequenced in a study of OX40 agonist ivuxolimab in advanced cancers. Sequencing was performed with immunoSEQ multiplex PCR; in TCRdb, only in-frame clones are kept and a portion is missing. The sample holds about 99,000 clones, roughly 95% seen once. The sample was CD4+ or CD8+ T cells sorted from blood, taken in a trial of the OX40 agonist ivuxolimab. The receptors originated from an adult with an advanced solid tumor such as melanoma, head and neck, liver or kidney cancer.

The chain recombines TRBV30 with TRBJ2-6; perhaps TRBD1 as D (6 bases). V was shortened by 2 bases and J by 12 bases, with 26 bases between the two germline ends. The CDR3 totals 17 residues. The germline V gene has CDR1 GTSNPN and CDR2 SVGIG (reference sequence). CDR3 loop: CAWSTRQASLIVGVLTF. The CDR3 nucleotides read TGTGCCTGGAGTACCAGACAGGCTAGTTTAATTGTGGGCGTCCTGACTTTC.

This chain joins TRBV28 and TRBJ1-3; D is ambiguous. There are 13 residues in the CDR3. Germline CDR1 is MDHEN and CDR2 is SYDVKM. V dropped 5 bases and J dropped 3 bases, with 8 bases sitting between them. CDR3 amino acids: CASSPPLGNTIYF. Here the CDR3 DNA reads TGTGCCAGCAGTCCTCCCCTTGGAAACACCATATATTTT.

This clone was seen only a few times. The rearrangement links TRBV7-9 to TRBJ1-2; the match to TRBD1 covers 12 bases. Germline V gene sequence: CDR1 SEHNR, CDR2 FQNEAQ (reference sequence). The CDR3 consists of 15 residues. The junction had 7 bases not matched to a gene; V was cut back by 5 bases and J by 6 bases. CDR3 amino acids: CASSPGQGAWNGYTF. The CDR3 DNA follows: TGTGCCAGCAGCCCGGGACAGGGGGCTTGGAATGGCTACACCTTC.

The chain uses TRBV10-3 and TRBJ2-7; TRBD2 agrees at 9 bases. The CDR3 runs to 13 residues. V dropped 9 bases and J dropped 4; count of bases not matched to a gene: 7. CDR1 is ENHRY and CDR2 is SYGVKD in the germline V gene. The chain's CDR3 is CAMGSGRGYEQYF. As DNA, the CDR3 is TGTGCCATGGGTAGCGGGAGAGGGTACGAGCAGTACTTC.

This clone was picked up one time. The chain employs TRBV5-1 and TRBJ2-3; either TRBD1 or TRBD2 may supply D (6 bases each). The CDR3 consists of 13 residues. Germline values: CDR1 SGHRS, CDR2 YFSETQ. The V gene lost 9 bases and the J gene lost 0 bases, with 11 bases spanning the gap. The CDR3 here is CATKGGSTDTQYF. The CDR3 coding sequence is TGCGCCACCAAAGGGGGGAGCACAGATACGCAGTATTTT.

The chain has TRBV9 and TRBJ2-6, with 7 nucleotides matching TRBD1. J gave up 0 bases and V 4 bases, and 7 bases lay outside the gene matches. The CDR3 consists of 17 residues. Germline V gene sequence: CDR1 SGDLS, CDR2 YYNGEE. This CDR3 is CASSTSGTASGANVLTF. CDR3 nucleotide sequence: TGTGCCAGCAGCACTTCAGGGACAGCCTCTGGGGCCAACGTCCTGACTTTC.

The gene calls are TRBV10-3 and TRBJ2-1, with 9 bases matching TRBD1. CDR3 length: 14 residues. Germline V gene sequence: CDR1 ENHRY, CDR2 SYGVKD. Trimming took 10 bases from V and 7 from J; bases not matched to a gene: 11. As DNA, the CDR3 is TGTGCCACGGGAGTCCGGGACAGGGTTAATGAGCAGTTCTTC. Protein product: CATGVRDRVNEQFF.

Note on this clone: A read error may account for a junction end that differs from germline. V is TRBV7-9 and J is TRBJ2-7; the D is unclear. Germline values: CDR1 SEHNR, CDR2 FQNEAQ (reference sequence). This CDR3 has 14 residues. CDR3 region: CASSQDPTGYEQYF. In DNA, the CDR3 is TGCGCCAGCAGCCAAGATCCGACCGGGTACGAGCAGTACTTC.

This clone was seen once. The chain joins TRBV7-3 to TRBJ2-1, with TRBD2 matching over 10 bases. Germline CDR1 is SGHTA and CDR2 is FQGTGA. V trimming: 3 bases; J trimming: 8 bases; junction bases outside the gene matches: 7. CDR3 length: 15 residues. The CDR3 loop is CASSFSGRAVDEQFF. The CDR3 DNA is TGTGCCAGCAGCTTCAGCGGGAGGGCCGTTGATGAGCAGTTCTTC.

About this clone itself: An end of the junction differs from the germline gene, which may be a read error. The chain has TRBV11-2 and TRBJ2-7; D might be TRBD2 (7 bases). Germline loops: CDR1 SGHAT, CDR2 FQNNGV. The CDR3 is made up of 12 amino acids. CDR3 protein: CASSSAGGAGDF. The CDR3 bases are TGTGCCAGCAGCTCCGCCGGGGGCGCGGGGGACTTC.

This rearrangement joins TRBV6-5 to TRBJ2-7; no reliable D call. The CDR3 covers 14 residues. With 5 bases removed from V and 3 bases from J, the gap between germline ends came to 14 bases. Germline CDR1 is MNHEY and CDR2 is SVGAGI. Here the CDR3 DNA reads TGTGCCAGCAGTCCCACCCTGGCCAACTACGAGCAGTACTTC. Protein sequence: CASSPTLANYEQYF.

The rearrangement links TRBV7-2 to TRBJ1-5; TRBD1 matches 7 bases. The CDR3 totals 14 residues. Unmatched junction bases numbered 8, after V lost 5 bases and J lost 7 bases. The V gene's germline CDR1 is SGHTA and CDR2 FQGNSA. CDR3 coding DNA: TGTGCCAGCAGCACCCGGGAGGGGGCCCAGCCCCAGCATTTT. Translated: CASSTREGAQPQHF.

The V call is TRBV6-5, the J call TRBJ2-7, with a tentative D call TRBD1 (5 bases). CDR1 is MNHEY and CDR2 is SVGAGI in the germline V gene. The CDR3 is 13 amino acids. Trimming cost V 2 bases and J 2 bases, with 7 bases left between them. The CDR3 loop is CASSYDRPYEQYF. CDR3 DNA: TGTGCCAGCAGTTACGACAGACCCTACGAGCAGTACTTC.

Here the CDR3 reads CASSPTLTDEQYF. CDR3 nucleotides: TGTGCCAGCTCACCAACCCTGACAGACGAGCAGTACTTC. The chain combines TRBV18 with TRBJ2-7, with D perhaps matching TRBD1 (5 bases). This CDR3 has 13 residues. V was clipped by 2 bases and J by 5 bases, with 10 bases between them. Germline lookup yields CDR1 KGHSH and CDR2 LQKENI. Combining the CDR3 with reference TRBV18 and TRBJ2-7 gives the whole variable domain NAGVMQNPRHLVRRRGQEARLRCSPMKGHSHVYWYRQLPEEGLKFMVYLQKENIIDESGMPKERFSAEFPKEGPSILRIQQVVRGDSAAYFCASSPTLTDEQYFGPGTRLTVT.

In DNA, the CDR3 is TGTGCCAGCAGCCCACCGGGACAGGTGCCGCCCCGTTATGGCTACACCTTC. Translated: CASSPPGQVPPRYGYTF. The chain is built from TRBV7-2 and TRBJ1-2; TRBD1 aligns across 8 bases. Trimming cost V 5 bases and J 5 bases; bases outside gene matches: 16. CDR1 SGHTA and CDR2 FQGNSA come from the germline V gene. The CDR3 runs to 17 residues.

J is TRBJ2-7 and V is TRBV19; no definite D call. Trimming shortened V by 3 bases and J by 1 base, and 10 bases separated the two germline ends. Germline V lookup: CDR1 LNHDA, CDR2 SQIVND (reference sequence). The CDR3 is 14 residues long. The CDR3 coding sequence is TGTGCCAGTAGTATTGAGGAGAGGTCCTACGAGCAGTACTTC. Its protein product is CASSIEERSYEQYF.

This chain links TRBV6-6 with TRBJ2-7; 9 bases are shared with TRBD1. Trimming cost V 5 bases and J 6 bases; bases outside gene matches: 5. There are 13 residues in the CDR3. Germline V gene sequence: CDR1 MNHNY, CDR2 SVGAGI (reference sequence). The CDR3 reads CASSKGQGVEQYF. CDR3 nucleotides: TGTGCCAGCAGTAAGGGACAGGGTGTCGAGCAGTACTTC.

This chain joins TRBV7-9 and TRBJ1-1; 8 bases line up with TRBD1. Germline trimming cut 1 base from V and 1 base from J; bases unmatched to any gene: 8. The CDR3 has 17 residues. CDR1 is SEHNR and CDR2 is FQNEAQ in the germline V gene (reference sequence). CDR3 loop: CASSLGAGGLENTEAFF. The CDR3 DNA follows: TGTGCCAGCAGCTTAGGCGCAGGGGGCTTGGAGAACACTGAAGCTTTCTTT.